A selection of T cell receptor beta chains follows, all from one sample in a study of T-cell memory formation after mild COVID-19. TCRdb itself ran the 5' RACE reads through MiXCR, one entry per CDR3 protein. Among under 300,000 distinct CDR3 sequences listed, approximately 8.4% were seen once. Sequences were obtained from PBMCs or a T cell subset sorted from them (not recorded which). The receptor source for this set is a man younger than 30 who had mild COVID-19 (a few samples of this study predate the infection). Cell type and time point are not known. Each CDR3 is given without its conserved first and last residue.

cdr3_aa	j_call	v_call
AAGGVKDTQY	TRBJ2-3	TRBV7-9
ASAPMGNIQY	TRBJ2-4	TRBV10-2
ASSQTRGTGETQY	TRBJ2-5	TRBV4-3
ASSSGTNQPQH	TRBJ1-5	TRBV7-2
ASSSSRTETQY	TRBJ2-5	TRBV12-3/TRBV12-4
ATSRDRGHEKLF	TRBJ1-4	TRBV15
ASSFPGAQGEKLF	TRBJ1-4	TRBV7-2
SVAGGGVDPYGYT	TRBJ1-2	TRBV29-1
AIEESRGHEQF	TRBJ2-1	TRBV10-3
ASSLTGENEQF	TRBJ2-1	TRBV7-3
SVDGLAGGRGEDEQF	TRBJ2-1	TRBV29-1
SATRGSQF	TRBJ2-1	TRBV20-1
ASSISPGDGYT	TRBJ1-2	TRBV5-1
SARLRALAGDTDTQY	TRBJ2-3	TRBV20-1
SARTSGGVNTGELF	TRBJ2-2	TRBV20-1
ASGQPYGYT	TRBJ1-2	TRBV6-5
ASSLDRADTGELF	TRBJ2-2	TRBV5-5
ASSLAYAPNGYT	TRBJ1-2	TRBV5-4
ASSSGFDEQY	TRBJ2-7	TRBV7-2
ASSPKGTGQGYT	TRBJ1-2	TRBV12-3/TRBV12-4
SVRGRITDTQY	TRBJ2-3	TRBV29-1
ASSLDLPGYT	TRBJ1-2	TRBV7-2
ASSSQGRGSKDTQY	TRBJ2-3	TRBV7-9
ASSFSTSGTI	TRBJ2-1	TRBV7-9
ASSQLFGTGDDTQY	TRBJ2-3	TRBV4-3
ASTRGSEDTQC	TRBJ2-3	TRBV7-9
ASIHYRILGHEQF	TRBJ2-1	TRBV7-6
ASSVRDRVIDEQF	TRBJ2-1	TRBV5-1
ASSSPGVVAKNIQY	TRBJ2-4	TRBV6-2/TRBV6-3
ASSLTSWTGWDPSGNTIY	TRBJ1-3	TRBV7-2
ASSPPGQDAGYT	TRBJ1-2	TRBV18
ATSEGPGVTDTQY	TRBJ2-3	TRBV24-1
ASSQDVPLSGNTIY	TRBJ1-3	TRBV4-2
ASSSGRTEAF	TRBJ1-1	TRBV28
ASTRSHGSYNEQF	TRBJ2-1	TRBV5-1
ASSQEDGGHQPQH	TRBJ1-5	TRBV4-3
ASNRETQY	TRBJ2-5	TRBV6-6
ASSPTASNEKLF	TRBJ1-4	TRBV12-3/TRBV12-4